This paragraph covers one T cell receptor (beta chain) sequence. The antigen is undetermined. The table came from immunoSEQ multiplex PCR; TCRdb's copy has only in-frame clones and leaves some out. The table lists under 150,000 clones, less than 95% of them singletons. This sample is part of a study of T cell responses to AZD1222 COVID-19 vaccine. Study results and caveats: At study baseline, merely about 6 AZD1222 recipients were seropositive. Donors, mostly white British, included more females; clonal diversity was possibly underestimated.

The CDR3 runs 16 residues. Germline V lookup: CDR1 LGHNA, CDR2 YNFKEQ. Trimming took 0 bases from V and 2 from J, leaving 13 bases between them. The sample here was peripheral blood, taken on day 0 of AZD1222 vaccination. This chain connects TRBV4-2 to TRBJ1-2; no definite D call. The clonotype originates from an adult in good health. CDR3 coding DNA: TGTGCCAGCAGCCAAGATGCCCAGATAGGCAACTATGGCTACACCTTC. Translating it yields CASSQDAQIGNYGYTF.